This T cell receptor beta chain was identified in a study of blood T cell repertoires in COVID-19. Overall study: Nucleic acid was either cDNA or gDNA, and it came from T cells, B-cell-depleted T cells, or PBMCs.

Profiled with immunoSEQ multiplex PCR; TCRdb holds only in-frame clones, not every one. Among about 12,000 clones, about 71% were seen once, and the ten largest hold 6%. The receptor was isolated from a man in his sixties with COVID-19, enrolled during active disease. Source material: peripheral blood.

The CDR3 loop reads CASSLSTSLETQYF. CDR3 sequence (DNA): TGTGCCAGCAGCTTGTCGACTAGCTTAGAGACCCAGTACTTC. V usage is TRBV7-9 and J usage is TRBJ2-5; 7 nucleotides align to TRBD2. V dropped 3 bases and J dropped 4; count of bases not matched to a gene: 5. Germline V gene lookup returns CDR1 SEHNR and CDR2 FQNEAQ (reference sequence). The CDR3 loop spans 14 amino acids.